A single sample is the source of the 26 T cell receptor beta chains below, sequenced in a study of shared clonotypes between healthy human individuals. Produced via immunoSEQ multiplex PCR; TCRdb's table is partial and in-frame only. The sample records a few million clones, about 92% being singletons. The sequencing input was naive CD4+ T cells sorted from blood. Sample subset: CD45RA+ positively selected. The receptors originated from a man aged 18 to 30 in good health.

V gene TRBV9 combines with J gene TRBJ1-1; TRBD1 might be the D (6 bases). The CDR3 contains 16 residues. V was pared by 4 bases and J by 1 base, with 17 bases between. The germline gives CDR1 SGDLS, CDR2 YYNGEE. The CDR3 DNA reads TGTGCCAGCAGCCCCTGGGGAGAGGACAGGAACACTGAAGCTTTCTTT. Residues: CASSPWGEDRNTEAFF.

The gene calls are TRBV11-2 and TRBJ2-3, with D uncertain. Germline-derived CDR1 and CDR2 are SGHAT and FQNNGV. V lost 6 bases and J 2 bases, leaving 6 bases between the germline ends. This CDR3 is 12 amino acids long. The CDR3 DNA reads TGTGCCAGCAGTCCCTACACAGATACGCAGTATTTT. Its protein product is CASSPYTDTQYF. Full variable domain (rest looked up from reference TRBV11-2 and TRBJ2-3): EAGVAQSPRYKIIEKRQSVAFWCNPISGHATLYWYQQILGQGPKLLIQFQNNGVVDDSQLPKDRFSAERLKGVDSTLKIQPAKLEDSAVYLCASSPYTDTQYFGPGTRLTVL.

The chain joins TRBV7-6 to TRBJ2-5; 7 nucleotides align to TRBD2. Per the germline V gene, CDR1 is SGHVS and CDR2 is FNYEAQ. There are 16 residues in the CDR3. Unmatched junction bases numbered 10, after V lost 5 bases and J lost 1 base. CDR3 region: CASSHREVAVQETQYF. For the CDR3, the DNA is TGTGCCAGCAGCCATCGGGAGGTAGCGGTCCAAGAGACCCAGTACTTC.

The rearrangement links TRBV10-3 to TRBJ1-6; D is possibly TRBD1 (6 bases). Deletions cut 0 bases from V and 7 bases from J, with 25 bases between. The CDR3 has 20 residues. Looked up from germline, CDR1 is ENHRY and CDR2 is SYGVKD. The CDR3: CAISESRQGQFTGGNSPLHF. CDR3 DNA: TGTGCCATCAGTGAGTCTCGGCAGGGGCAATTCACAGGAGGCAATTCACCCCTCCACTTT.

Comments on this clone: This same CDR3 is encoded by further DNA sequences in the sample. This chain uses TRBV18 with TRBJ2-3; 10 bases are a match to TRBD1. The CDR3 consists of 15 residues. Trimming removed 3 bases from V and 1 base from J; junction bases left unmatched: 1. Germline V gene data show CDR1 as KGHSH and CDR2 as LQKENI. The CDR3 reads CASSPGQGGTDTQYF. The CDR3, as DNA: TGTGCCAGCTCACCCGGACAGGGGGGCACAGATACGCAGTATTTT.

Notes on this clone: Distinct nucleotide sequences in the sample also encode this CDR3. The rearrangement links TRBV18 to TRBJ1-5; TRBD1 agrees at 11 bases. V dropped 3 bases and J dropped 2; count of bases not matched to a gene: 3. Germline V gene data show CDR1 as KGHSH and CDR2 as LQKENI. The CDR3 runs 16 residues. The CDR3 coding sequence is TGTGCCAGCTCACCCGGGACAGGGGGAGGCAATCAGCCCCAGCATTTT. Residues: CASSPGTGGGNQPQHF. Looking up the rest from reference TRBV18 and TRBJ1-5 gives the full variable domain: NAGVMQNPRHLVRRRGQEARLRCSPMKGHSHVYWYRQLPEEGLKFMVYLQKENIIDESGMPKERFSAEFPKEGPSILRIQQVVRGDSAAYFCASSPGTGGGNQPQHFGDGTRLSIL.

This chain connects TRBV9 to TRBJ1-1, with TRBD1 as a possible D gene (5 bases). The CDR3 extends over 14 amino acids. Germline loops: CDR1 SGDLS, CDR2 YYNGEE. The germline V and J ends were trimmed by 3 bases and 1 base, with 10 bases remaining between them. CDR3: CASSALDRNTEAFF. The CDR3 nucleotides read TGTGCCAGCAGCGCCTTAGACAGGAACACTGAAGCTTTCTTT.

The rearrangement links TRBV29-1 to TRBJ2-5; D is possibly TRBD1 (8 bases). The V and J ends lost 6 bases and 4 bases respectively, with 15 bases between them. Germline lookup yields CDR1 SQVTM and CDR2 ANQGSEA. There are 13 residues in the CDR3. The CDR3 DNA is TGCAGCGTACACAGGGGGGGAGGAGAGACCCAGTACTTC. Amino acids: CSVHRGGGETQYF. The complete variable domain, with remaining parts taken from reference TRBV29-1 and TRBJ2-5, reads SAVISQKPSRDICQRGTSLTIQCQVDSQVTMMFWYRQQPGQSLTLIATANQGSEATYESGFVIDKFPISRPNLTFSTLTVSNMSPEDSSIYLCSVHRGGGETQYFGPGTRLLVL.

V usage is TRBV25-1 and J usage is TRBJ1-1; D call uncertain. Germline CDR1 MGHDK, CDR2 SYGVNS. Trimming cost V 4 bases and J 0 bases, with 12 bases left between them. The CDR3 runs 15 residues. The CDR3 loop is CASSGTRTLNTEAFF. The CDR3 bases are TGTGCCAGCAGTGGTACCCGGACTTTGAACACTGAAGCTTTCTTT.

This clone was detected once. The V call is TRBV30, the J call TRBJ1-6; TRBD1 matches 9 bases. Germline V lookup: CDR1 GTSNPN, CDR2 SVGIG (reference sequence). The CDR3 spans 15 residues. The V segment lost 0 bases and the J segment 7 bases; nucleotides outside the gene matches: 4. CDR3 sequence: CAWSVIDRGNSPLHF. CDR3 nucleotide sequence: TGTGCCTGGAGTGTAATAGACAGGGGGAATTCACCCCTCCACTTT. The variable domain in full, with the rest retrieved from reference TRBV30 and TRBJ1-6, is SQTIHQWPATLVQPVGSPLSLECTVEGTSNPNLYWYRQAAGRGLQLLFYSVGIGQISSEVPQNLSASRPQDRQFILSSKKLLLSDSGFYLCAWSVIDRGNSPLHFGNGTRLTVT.

The rearrangement links TRBV5-1 to TRBJ2-5, with D possibly TRBD2 on 6 matching bases. From germline, CDR1 is SGHRS and CDR2 YFSETQ. Trimming pared 4 bases from V and 2 bases from J, leaving 15 bases between. CDR3 length equals 15 residues. This chain's CDR3 is CASSPEGQGQETQYF. The CDR3 DNA follows: TGCGCCAGCAGCCCGGAGGGGCAGGGTCAAGAGACCCAGTACTTC. Complete variable domain (other parts from reference TRBV5-1 and TRBJ2-5): KAGVTQTPRYLIKTRGQQVTLSCSPISGHRSVSWYQQTPGQGLQFLFEYFSETQRNKGNFPGRFSGRQFSNSRSEMNVSTLELGDSALYLCASSPEGQGQETQYFGPGTRLLVL.

This chain links TRBV29-1 with TRBJ1-1; D is possibly TRBD1 (6 bases). V was cut by 6 bases and J by 4 bases, with 12 bases left in between. Germline assignment: CDR1 SQVTM and CDR2 ANQGSEA. The CDR3 is 12 amino acids. The CDR3 region has the DNA TGCAGCGTCCACTCAGGGGTCACTGAAGCTTTCTTT. Encoded protein: CSVHSGVTEAFF.

The J gene is TRBJ1-1, the V gene TRBV20-1; D unresolved. The CDR3 has 11 amino acids. V shed 3 bases and J shed 3 bases, with 5 bases lying between them. The germline CDR1 and CDR2 sequences are DFQATT and SNEGSKA (reference sequence). The CDR3 region is CSASRYTEAFF. The DNA of the CDR3 is TGCAGTGCTAGTCGGTACACTGAAGCTTTCTTT.

V usage is TRBV2 and J usage is TRBJ2-1, with TRBD1 matching 10 bases. Trimming removed 6 bases from V and 10 bases from J; junction bases left unmatched: 15. Germline V gives CDR1 SNHLY, CDR2 FYNNEI. The CDR3 is 16 residues long. The CDR3 DNA reads as TGTGCCAGCAGGTGGGGATGGACAGGGGGAAGCGGGGAGCAGTTCTTC. The encoded protein is CASRWGWTGGSGEQFF.

This clone was observed a few times. The chain recombines TRBV28 with TRBJ2-7; TRBD1 aligns across 7 bases. CDR1 MDHEN and CDR2 SYDVKM come from the germline V gene. J was trimmed by 4 bases and V by 6 bases; bases with no gene match: 12. The CDR3 length is 15 residues. CDR3 DNA: TGTGCCAGCAGCCCCCCCGACAGGGAAGGGTACGAGCAGTACTTC. Residues: CASSPPDREGYEQYF. Together with reference TRBV28 and TRBJ2-7, the CDR3 gives the full variable domain: DVKVTQSSRYLVKRTGEKVFLECVQDMDHENMFWYRQDPGLGLRLIYFSYDVKMKEKGDIPEGYSVSREKKERFSLILESASTNQTSMYLCASSPPDREGYEQYFGPGTRLTVT.

For this clone: Other DNA sequences in the sample encode the same CDR3. As DNA, the CDR3 is TGTGCCAGCAGCTTAGGACAGGGAAACACCGGGGAGCTGTTTTTT. Translating gives CASSLGQGNTGELFF. The chain recombines TRBV7-9 with TRBJ2-2; TRBD1 matches 7 bases. This CDR3 is built from 15 residues. Germline assignment: CDR1 SEHNR and CDR2 FQNEAQ (reference sequence). V was clipped by 1 base and J by 2 bases; unmatched bases: 1. The full variable domain, in which reference TRBV7-9 and TRBJ2-2 provide the parts outside the CDR3, is DTGVSQNPRHKITKRGQNVTFRCDPISEHNRLYWYRQTLGQGPEFLTYFQNEAQLEKSRLLSDRFSAERPKGSFSTLEIQRTEQGDSAMYLCASSLGQGNTGELFFGEGSRLTVL.

The gene calls are TRBV9 and TRBJ2-1; the D gene is possibly TRBD1 (5 bases). Deletions cut 1 base from V and 1 base from J, with 15 bases between. In germline, CDR1 is SGDLS, CDR2 YYNGEE. The CDR3 totals 17 residues. CDR3 in DNA: TGTGCCAGCAGCGTAATGTGGGGCCTCTCGTCCTACAATGAGCAGTTCTTC. Translating gives CASSVMWGLSSYNEQFF.

This chain uses TRBV11-2 with TRBJ2-7; a weak D match, TRBD1 (5 bases). With 4 bases removed from V and 5 bases from J, the gap between germline ends came to 15 bases. The CDR3 consists of 14 residues. Germline CDR1 SGHAT, CDR2 FQNNGV. CDR3 bases: TGTGCCAGCAGCTATGAAATAGGGGTCCACGAGCAGTACTTC. Translating gives CASSYEIGVHEQYF.

This chain joins TRBV5-1 and TRBJ2-3; no clear D gene. There are 14 residues in the CDR3. V lost 5 bases, J lost 0 bases, and 10 bases lay in between. CDR1 and CDR2 (germline): SGHRS, YFSETQ. CDR3 coding DNA: TGCGCCAGCAGACAGAGACTTAGCACAGATACGCAGTATTTT. It specifies CASRQRLSTDTQYF. The full variable domain, in which reference TRBV5-1 and TRBJ2-3 provide the parts outside the CDR3, is KAGVTQTPRYLIKTRGQQVTLSCSPISGHRSVSWYQQTPGQGLQFLFEYFSETQRNKGNFPGRFSGRQFSNSRSEMNVSTLELGDSALYLCASRQRLSTDTQYFGPGTRLTVL.

The chain uses TRBV9 and TRBJ1-3, with 7 bases identical to TRBD1. The trim removed 3 bases at V and 0 bases at J, leaving 6 bases unmatched. Germline values: CDR1 SGDLS, CDR2 YYNGEE. This CDR3 spans 16 amino acids. In nucleotides, the CDR3 is TGTGCCAGCAGCGAGCCCCAGGGGGGCTCTGGAAACACCATATATTTT. Its protein product is CASSEPQGGSGNTIYF.

For this clone: Other DNA sequences in the sample encode the same CDR3. The chain employs TRBV28 and TRBJ1-5; D is ambiguous. The length of the CDR3 is 12 residues. Per germline, CDR1 MDHEN and CDR2 SYDVKM. Trimming shortened V by 4 bases and J by 4 bases, and 5 bases separated the two germline ends. Written as DNA, the CDR3 is TGTGCCAGCAGTTCGGGGAATCAGCCCCAGCATTTT. Its protein is CASSSGNQPQHF.

CDR3 region: CASSLKVGGQPQHF. CDR3 DNA sequence: TGTGCCAGCAGCTTAAAGGTCGGCGGTCAGCCCCAGCATTTT. The chain joins TRBV5-5 to TRBJ1-5; D gene uncertain. V was trimmed by 2 bases and J by 6 bases, leaving 12 bases between them. Germline CDR1 is SGHKS and CDR2 is YYEKEE (reference sequence). This CDR3 has 14 amino acids.

This chain connects TRBV5-8 to TRBJ2-5; TRBD2 matches 9 bases. The length of the CDR3 is 14 residues. V dropped 7 bases and J dropped 5; count of bases not matched to a gene: 9. Looked up from germline, CDR1 is SGHTS and CDR2 is YDEGEE. For the CDR3, the DNA is TGTGCCAGCCGGTGGGTAGCGGGAGTGGAGACCCAGTACTTC. Translation: CASRWVAGVETQYF.

This clone was seen once. Other DNA sequences within the sample encode an identical CDR3. The chain recombines TRBV6-1 with TRBJ2-1; the D is unclear. The CDR3 loop spans 13 amino acids. CDR1 MNHNS and CDR2 SASEGT come from the germline V gene. The V gene lost 4 bases and the J gene lost 4 bases, with 8 bases spanning the gap. CDR3 region: CASSVGHYNEQFF. The CDR3 bases are TGTGCCAGCAGTGTGGGCCATTACAATGAGCAGTTCTTC.

The V call is TRBV11-2, the J call TRBJ1-1; no clear D gene. Germline V gene data show CDR1 as SGHAT and CDR2 as FQNNGV. The CDR3 loop spans 14 amino acids. Between the trimmed V and J ends, which lost 7 bases and 2 bases, there was a span of 14 bases. The CDR3 nucleotides are TGTGCCAGCACCCCCACGGGATTCAACACTGAAGCTTTCTTT. Protein product: CASTPTGFNTEAFF.

The chain is built from TRBV14 and TRBJ1-5; TRBD1 aligns across 7 bases. The CDR3 has 13 residues. Germline loops: CDR1 SGHDN, CDR2 FVKESK. The junction had 5 bases not matched to a gene; V was cut back by 4 bases and J by 8 bases. For the CDR3, the DNA is TGTGCCAGCAGCCGGGGTACAGGGGAGCCCCAGCATTTT. Translation gives CASSRGTGEPQHF.